The 26 T cell receptor beta chains listed next were all sequenced from one sample in a study of human T cells and chemical hapten exposure. Time point described: patch test 3, about 24 weeks after DPC sensitization. The treatment here: therapeutic diphenylcyclopropenone sensitization with weekly scalp DPC. TCRdb reanalysed the RACE reads using MiXCR and keeps one entry per CDR3 protein. In the table there are tens of thousands of distinct CDR3 sequences, about an eighth of which are singletons. The starting material was whole blood, obtained in connection with sensitization to the hapten diphenylcyclopropenone (DPC). These receptors were taken from a woman between 45 and 60 years old with alopecia areata. Some clones in this sample may be carry-over from other donors' samples.

The chain uses TRBV7-2 and TRBJ1-5; 7 bases are a match to TRBD1. V lost 5 bases to trimming and J lost 1 base; unmatched junction nucleotides: 5. Germline lookup yields CDR1 SGHTA and CDR2 FQGNSA. The CDR3 extends over 15 amino acids. CDR3 in DNA: TGTGCCAGCAGCCAAAGACAGGGCAGCAATCAGCCCCAGCATTTT. Translation gives CASSQRQGSNQPQHF.

This clonotype was found many times. This chain joins TRBV29-1 and TRBJ2-3, with D possibly TRBD1 on 6 matching bases. Deletions cut 6 bases from V and 4 bases from J, with 14 bases between. Germline values: CDR1 SQVTM, CDR2 ANQGSEA. The CDR3 is 13 residues long. CDR3 loop: CSVGGFGADTQYF. In DNA, the CDR3 is TGCAGCGTAGGGGGATTCGGGGCAGATACGCAGTATTTT.

This clonotype was counted between two and nine times. The chain joins TRBV2 to TRBJ1-1; D is unclear. The CDR3 runs 14 residues. V lost 3 bases, J lost 2 bases, and 10 bases lay in between. Germline-derived CDR1 and CDR2 are SNHLY and FYNNEI. This CDR3 reads CASSERWGNTEAFF. In DNA form, the CDR3 reads TGTGCCAGCAGTGAGCGTTGGGGAAACACTGAAGCTTTCTTT.

The V and J genes are TRBV5-5 and TRBJ1-3; D possibly corresponds to TRBD1 (6 bases). V was clipped by 2 bases and J by 4 bases, with 10 bases between them. The CDR3 runs 14 residues. Germline loops: CDR1 SGHKS, CDR2 YYEKEE (reference sequence). CDR3 in DNA: TGTGCCAGCAGCTTTACAGGGCCGGGAAACACCATATATTTT. Translation: CASSFTGPGNTIYF.

This clonotype showed up many times. This rearrangement joins TRBV2 to TRBJ1-1; perhaps TRBD1 as D (6 bases). This CDR3 region has 14 residues. Germline CDR1 reads SNHLY; CDR2 reads FYNNEI. The V gene lost 5 bases and the J gene lost 2 bases, with 12 bases spanning the gap. The chain's CDR3 is CASSIQGPNTEAFF. As DNA, the CDR3 is TGTGCCAGCAGTATACAGGGCCCTAACACTGAAGCTTTCTTT. The full variable domain, rest sourced from reference TRBV2 and TRBJ1-1, is EPEVTQTPSHQVTQMGQEVILRCVPISNHLYFYWYRQILGQKVEFLVSFYNNEISEKSEIFDDQFSVERPDGSNFTLKIRSTKLEDSAMYFCASSIQGPNTEAFFGQGTRLTVV.

At least ten counts were recorded for this clonotype. The chain joins TRBV14 to TRBJ2-3; D unclear. Deletions cut 0 bases from V and 2 bases from J, with 12 bases between. The CDR3 spans 16 residues. From germline, CDR1 is SGHDN and CDR2 FVKESK. The CDR3 sequence: CASSQDLSLHTDTQYF. The CDR3 region has the DNA TGTGCCAGCAGCCAAGATCTGTCACTTCACACAGATACGCAGTATTTT.

The table lists this clonotype with a few counts. This sequence joins TRBV9 and TRBJ2-2; D is perhaps TRBD2 (6 bases). V lost 2 bases, J lost 7 bases, and 15 bases lay in between. The CDR3 totals 15 residues. Germline CDR1 and CDR2: SGDLS and YYNGEE. The CDR3 spells CASSVGGFSNGELFF. CDR3 coding DNA: TGTGCCAGCAGCGTCGGGGGTTTTTCGAACGGGGAGCTGTTTTTT.

Only a few counts were recorded for this clonotype. The CDR3 protein is CASSLTDRDTGELFF. The CDR3 nucleotides read TGCGCCAGCAGCCTTACTGACAGGGACACCGGGGAGCTGTTTTTT. This chain joins TRBV5-1 and TRBJ2-2; 7 bases align to TRBD1. The ends lost 4 bases at V and 3 bases at J; junction bases unmatched: 6. The germline V gene has CDR1 SGHRS and CDR2 YFSETQ. CDR3 length equals 15 residues.

The table lists this clonotype with a few counts. The DNA for the CDR3 is TGCAGCGTTGGGCAGATGAACACTGAAGCTTTCTTT. Translation: CSVGQMNTEAFF. V gene TRBV29-1 combines with J gene TRBJ1-1; D unresolved. CDR3 size: 12 residues. Per germline, CDR1 SQVTM and CDR2 ANQGSEA. V was trimmed by 4 bases and J by 0 bases, leaving 6 bases between them.

The chain is built from TRBV19 and TRBJ1-5; possibly TRBD1 for D (5 bases). The V and J ends lost 5 bases and 5 bases respectively, with 16 bases between them. The CDR3 has 15 amino acids. Germline lookup yields CDR1 LNHDA and CDR2 SQIVND (reference sequence). CDR3 amino acids: CASSAIRDGYQPQHF. In nucleotides, the CDR3 is TGTGCCAGTAGTGCAATCCGGGACGGATATCAGCCCCAGCATTTT. The full variable domain, its missing parts supplied by reference TRBV19 and TRBJ1-5, is DGGITQSPKYLFRKEGQNVTLSCEQNLNHDAMYWYRQDPGQGLRLIYYSQIVNDFQKGDIAEGYSVSREKKESFPLTVTSAQKNPTAFYLCASSAIRDGYQPQHFGDGTRLSIL.

In its sample, this clonotype was seen many times. The J gene is TRBJ2-2, the V gene TRBV9; tentative D call: TRBD1 (6 bases). The V and J ends lost 2 bases and 0 bases respectively, with 11 bases between them. The CDR3 extends over 16 amino acids. Germline loops: CDR1 SGDLS, CDR2 YYNGEE. The CDR3 bases are TGTGCCAGCAGCGTCTTGCAGGGGCCGAACACCGGGGAGCTGTTTTTT. It specifies CASSVLQGPNTGELFF.

CDR3 region: CASSAAGGQETQYF. Written as DNA, the CDR3 is TGCGCCAGCAGCGCAGCGGGAGGACAAGAGACCCAGTACTTC. The rearrangement links TRBV5-1 to TRBJ2-5; 9 positions match TRBD2. The CDR3 has 14 amino acids. V was clipped by 4 bases and J by 2 bases; unmatched bases: 3. CDR1 is SGHRS, CDR2 YFSETQ, per germline.

The chain recombines TRBV3-1 with TRBJ2-1; TRBD2 matches 7 bases. The V gene end was trimmed by 4 bases and the J gene end by 6 bases; junction bases not matched to a gene: 9. The CDR3 is made up of 15 amino acids. Germline V gene sequence: CDR1 LGHDT, CDR2 YNNKEL (reference sequence). The CDR3 DNA reads TGTGCCAGCAGCCCCCTCGGCGGGAGTTTCAATGAGCAGTTCTTC. Its protein product is CASSPLGGSFNEQFF.

This chain uses TRBV6-5 with TRBJ2-1, with 12 bases fitting TRBD2. Germline values: CDR1 MNHEY, CDR2 SVGAGI. The length of the CDR3 is 13 residues. Trimming cost V 6 bases and J 12 bases; bases outside gene matches: 6. The CDR3 sequence: CASRTGLAGLQFF. CDR3 coding DNA: TGTGCCAGCAGAACGGGACTAGCGGGTTTGCAGTTCTTC.

At least ten counts were recorded for this clonotype. V is TRBV27 and J is TRBJ1-1; D might be TRBD1 (6 bases). This CDR3 spans 15 amino acids. With 2 bases removed from V and 1 base from J, the gap between germline ends came to 11 bases. Germline CDR1 is MNHEY and CDR2 is SMNVEV (reference sequence). CDR3 residues: CASSLTWGRNTEAFF. CDR3 coding DNA: TGTGCCAGCAGTTTAACATGGGGGCGGAACACTGAAGCTTTCTTT.

This clonotype came up a few times. The chain combines TRBV29-1 with TRBJ1-2, with D possibly being TRBD1 (5 bases). CDR1 and CDR2 from the germline V gene are SQVTM and ANQGSEA. V lost 7 bases, J lost 4 bases, and 7 bases lay in between. CDR3 length equals 10 residues. The CDR3 DNA is TGCAGCGCAGGGTCCTATGGCTACACCTTC. This codes for CSAGSYGYTF.

This clonotype was seen a handful of times. The rearrangement links TRBV7-2 to TRBJ2-3; D uncertain. Germline loops: CDR1 SGHTA, CDR2 FQGNSA. This CDR3 has 13 residues. The V and J ends lost 8 bases and 3 bases respectively, with 12 bases between them. The CDR3 loop reads CASSTPQTDTQYF. CDR3 bases: TGTGCCAGCTCAACCCCCCAGACAGATACGCAGTATTTT.

There are a few counts of this clonotype. This chain uses TRBV29-1 with TRBJ2-5, with D possibly matching TRBD2 (6 bases). The CDR3 runs 13 residues. Trimming stripped 3 bases from V and 5 bases from J, with 13 bases between. Germline V gene lookup returns CDR1 SQVTM and CDR2 ANQGSEA. In DNA form, the CDR3 reads TGCAGCGTTGAGGGGGGACCAGGGGAGACCCAGTACTTC. This codes for CSVEGGPGETQYF.

This clonotype was seen at least ten times. The chain has TRBV10-1 and TRBJ2-7, with 9 bases lining up with TRBD2. This CDR3 contains 13 residues. Looked up from germline, CDR1 is WNHNN and CDR2 is SYGVQD (reference sequence). V lost 9 bases to trimming and J lost 1 base; unmatched junction nucleotides: 4. CDR3 amino acids: CARRREGSYEQYF. In DNA, the CDR3 is TGCGCCAGGAGGCGGGAGGGTTCCTACGAGCAGTACTTC.

In its sample, this clonotype was seen a few times. This rearrangement joins TRBV10-3 to TRBJ2-7; D not resolved. Germline CDR1 reads ENHRY; CDR2 reads SYGVKD. Trimming took 4 bases from V and 3 from J, leaving 4 bases between them. CDR3 size: 11 residues. The CDR3 sequence is CAISGGYEQYF. DNA for the CDR3: TGTGCCATCAGTGGGGGCTACGAGCAGTACTTC.

This clonotype was counted ten times or more. This rearrangement joins TRBV19 to TRBJ1-2, with 7 bases identical to TRBD1. The CDR3 is 15 amino acids. Germline loops: CDR1 LNHDA, CDR2 SQIVND (reference sequence). Trimming at V came to 2 bases and at J to 5 bases, leaving 8 bases not matched to a gene. CDR3 in amino acids: CASSITLRQGYGYTF. CDR3 bases: TGTGCCAGTAGTATAACACTTCGACAGGGTTATGGCTACACCTTC.

This clonotype was observed at least ten times. V and J are TRBV5-1 and TRBJ2-1, with TRBD2 identical over 7 bases. J gave up 7 bases and V 0 bases, and 10 bases lay outside the gene matches. This CDR3 has 16 residues. Germline V gives CDR1 SGHRS, CDR2 YFSETQ. The CDR3: CASSLVLAGELNEQFF. CDR3 DNA sequence: TGCGCCAGCAGCTTGGTCTTGGCGGGAGAGTTGAATGAGCAGTTCTTC. Full variable domain (missing parts from reference TRBV5-1 and TRBJ2-1): KAGVTQTPRYLIKTRGQQVTLSCSPISGHRSVSWYQQTPGQGLQFLFEYFSETQRNKGNFPGRFSGRQFSNSRSEMNVSTLELGDSALYLCASSLVLAGELNEQFFGPGTRLTVL.

Only a few counts were recorded for this clonotype. The chain employs TRBV20-1 and TRBJ1-5, with 7 nucleotides matching TRBD1. Germline assignment: CDR1 DFQATT and CDR2 SNEGSKA (reference sequence). V lost 3 bases to trimming and J lost 5 bases; unmatched junction nucleotides: 1. The CDR3 runs to 12 residues. The CDR3 DNA sequence: TGCAGTGCTAGTACAGGGGATCAGCCCCAGCATTTT. Translation: CSASTGDQPQHF.

This clonotype was recorded many times. The CDR3, as DNA: TGCAGCGCTACAGGGGGTTCCAACTATGGCTACACCTTC. Amino acids: CSATGGSNYGYTF. The gene calls are TRBV29-1 and TRBJ1-2; 8 positions match TRBD1. Germline V gene lookup returns CDR1 SQVTM and CDR2 ANQGSEA. The V segment lost 7 bases and the J segment 2 bases; nucleotides outside the gene matches: 6. This CDR3 spans 13 amino acids.

This clonotype was observed at least ten times. The chain has TRBV12-5 and TRBJ1-1; no clear D. This CDR3 is 9 amino acids long. The germline V gene encodes CDR1 LGHNT and CDR2 FRNRAP. V was cut by 9 bases and J by 5 bases, with 4 bases left in between. The chain's CDR3 is CARSTEAFF. DNA for the CDR3: TGTGCTAGGAGTACTGAAGCTTTCTTT.

This clonotype appeared many times. This chain's CDR3 is CSAFRDPLNEQFF. CDR3 DNA: TGCAGTGCTTTCCGGGACCCACTGAATGAGCAGTTCTTC. The rearrangement links TRBV20-1 to TRBJ2-1; D assignment may be TRBD1 or TRBD2 (5 bases each). V lost 5 bases and J lost 7, with 15 bases in between. The CDR3 runs 13 residues. Germline-derived CDR1 and CDR2 are DFQATT and SNEGSKA (reference sequence).